Presented here are 10 T cell receptor beta chains from one specimen sequenced in a study of CD8 T cells in ankylosing spondylitis. Study results and limitations: Made up of roughly 8 highly homologous variants, a TCR beta motif appeared characteristic of ankylosing spondylitis blood.

For these receptors, no antigen is known. One entry per CDR3 protein, called by TCRdb with MiXCR from the 5' RACE reads. Of a few hundred thousand distinct CDR3 sequences listed, 20% to 25% were seen once; the top ten hold roughly 16%. What was sequenced was blood, either unsorted or a sorted T cell fraction (not recorded which). The receptors derive from a male donor with ankylosing spondylitis.

This clonotype was found many times. This chain connects TRBV12-3 or TRBV12-4 to TRBJ2-1; D uncertain. The germline V and J ends were trimmed by 6 bases and 4 bases, with 4 bases remaining between them. This CDR3 contains 11 residues. The CDR3 sequence is CASRFYNEQFF. In DNA form, the CDR3 reads TGTGCCAGCAGATTTTACAATGAGCAGTTCTTC.

This clonotype was recorded a few times. The chain combines TRBV29-1 with TRBJ1-1; tentative D call: TRBD1 (5 bases). Germline V gives CDR1 SQVTM, CDR2 ANQGSEA. This CDR3 region has 13 residues. V was cut by 7 bases and J by 4 bases, with 16 bases left in between. The CDR3 sequence is CSGLRDLGTEAFF. For the CDR3, the DNA is TGCAGCGGCCTCCGGGACCTAGGCACTGAAGCTTTCTTT.

V and J are TRBV12-3 or TRBV12-4 and TRBJ2-7; D is perhaps TRBD1 (6 bases). Between the trimmed V and J ends, which lost 3 bases and 4 bases, there was a span of 19 bases. There are 16 residues in the CDR3. The CDR3 here is CASSFGGHQVGYEQYF. The CDR3 coding sequence is TGTGCCAGCAGTTTTGGGGGACATCAAGTGGGTTACGAGCAGTACTTC.

This clonotype was recorded a few times. The chain links TRBV24-1 to TRBJ2-1; D is tentatively TRBD1 or TRBD2 (5 bases each). The germline V gene encodes CDR1 KGHDR and CDR2 SFDVKD. V was clipped by 5 bases and J by 8 bases, with 18 bases between them. The CDR3 covers 15 residues. This chain's CDR3 is CATSGPERGVYEQFF. The CDR3 DNA reads TGTGCCACCAGTGGGCCCGAAAGGGGAGTCTATGAGCAGTTCTTC.

There are a few counts of this clonotype. The rearrangement links TRBV6-1 to TRBJ1-5; no definite D call. The CDR3 is made up of 14 amino acids. Per the germline V gene, CDR1 is MNHNS and CDR2 is SASEGT. V gave up 6 bases and J gave up 0 bases, with 9 bases separating them. Written as DNA, the CDR3 is TGTGCCAGCAGAGGTTCCTTTAGCAATCAGCCCCAGCATTTT. As protein: CASRGSFSNQPQHF.

This clonotype has more than one count but fewer than ten. The chain carries TRBV2 and TRBJ2-5; no definite D call. The CDR3 has 12 amino acids. V lost 6 bases, J lost 5 bases, and 10 bases lay in between. Looked up from germline, CDR1 is SNHLY and CDR2 is FYNNEI. Written as DNA, the CDR3 is TGTGCCAGCAGAGGAATGGGGGAGACCCAGTACTTC. Translation: CASRGMGETQYF. Drawing the rest from reference TRBV2 and TRBJ2-5, the complete variable domain is EPEVTQTPSHQVTQMGQEVILRCVPISNHLYFYWYRQILGQKVEFLVSFYNNEISEKSEIFDDQFSVERPDGSNFTLKIRSTKLEDSAMYFCASRGMGETQYFGPGTRLLVL.

This clonotype was observed at least ten times. V is TRBV20-1 and J is TRBJ1-5, with a tentative D call TRBD1 (5 bases). V dropped 5 bases and J dropped 3 bases, with 14 bases sitting between them. CDR3 length equals 14 residues. CDR1 DFQATT and CDR2 SNEGSKA come from the germline V gene (reference sequence). In DNA, the CDR3 is TGCAGTGCTCAACTTCAGGGTCTCAATCAGCCCCAGCATTTT. Translation gives CSAQLQGLNQPQHF.

V gene TRBV9 combines with J gene TRBJ2-1, with 12 nucleotides matching TRBD1. The CDR3 length is 16 residues. CDR1 and CDR2 (germline): SGDLS, YYNGEE. Losses at the gene ends were 4 bases for V and 9 bases for J; bases not matched to a gene: 11. CDR3 loop: CASSLYRDRGHIEQFF. The CDR3 nucleotides read TGTGCCAGCAGCTTATACCGGGACAGGGGGCATATTGAGCAGTTCTTC.

The chain recombines TRBV12-3 or TRBV12-4 with TRBJ1-1, with 8 bases fitting TRBD1. V was pared by 3 bases and J by 1 base, with 4 bases of the junction left unmatched. This CDR3 has 15 residues. In nucleotides, the CDR3 is TGTGCCAGCAGTTTGGGACAGGACCAGAACACTGAAGCTTTCTTT. Its translation is CASSLGQDQNTEAFF.

The V gene is TRBV5-6, the J gene TRBJ2-7; 8 nucleotides align to TRBD1. This CDR3 has 16 residues. CDR1 is SGHDT, CDR2 YYEEEE, per germline. After removal of 4 bases from V and 4 bases from J, the junction contained 13 bases not matched to a gene. Here the CDR3 DNA reads TGTGCCAGCAGCCCTTTATTGGGGACAGGATCTTACGAGCAGTACTTC. This gives the protein CASSPLLGTGSYEQYF.